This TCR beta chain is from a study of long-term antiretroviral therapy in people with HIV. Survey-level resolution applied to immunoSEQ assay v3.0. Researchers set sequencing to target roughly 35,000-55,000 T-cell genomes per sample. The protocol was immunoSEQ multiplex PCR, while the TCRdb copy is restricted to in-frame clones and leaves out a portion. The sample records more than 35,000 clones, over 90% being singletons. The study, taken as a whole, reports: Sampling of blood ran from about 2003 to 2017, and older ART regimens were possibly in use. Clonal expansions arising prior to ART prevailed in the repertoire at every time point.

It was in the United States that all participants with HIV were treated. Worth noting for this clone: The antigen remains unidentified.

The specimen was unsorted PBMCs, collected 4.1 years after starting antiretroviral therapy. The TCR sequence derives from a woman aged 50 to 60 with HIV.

The CDR3: CASRGLAGETQYF. The CDR3 DNA sequence: TGTGCCAGCAGGGGACTAGCGGGCGAGACCCAGTACTTC. The genes are TRBV19 and TRBJ2-5; the match to TRBD2 covers 12 bases. CDR3 length: 13 amino acids. Losses at the gene ends were 9 bases for V and 5 bases for J; bases not matched to a gene: 4. CDR1 is LNHDA and CDR2 is SQIVND in the germline V gene (reference sequence).